Below, 21 T cell receptor beta chains from the same sample are listed, as sequenced in a study of regulatory T cells in long-lasting Graves disease. Time point noted: persistent/refractory GD, antithyroid drugs over 5 years with positive TRAb. PBMCs were the source of the RNA used for TCR sequencing. Construction of TCR beta libraries relied on iRepertoire HTBI primers and on Arm-PCR targeting CDR3 regions. TCRdb reprocessed the multiplex PCR reads with MiXCR, giving one entry per CDR3 protein. The table includes 420,000 or so distinct CDR3 sequences, around 20% detected once. This sample comprised peripheral blood mononuclear cells (PBMCs), obtained when the disease was refractory, from a patient treated with antithyroid drugs. The origin of the receptors is a female donor with Graves disease.

This chain links TRBV5-1 with TRBJ1-2; D is unclear. Trimming stripped 3 bases from V and 0 bases from J, with 9 bases between. There are 14 residues in the CDR3. The germline gives CDR1 SGHRS, CDR2 YFSETQ. The chain's CDR3 is CASSSGEPNYGYTF. The CDR3 nucleotides are TGCGCCAGCAGCTCCGGAGAACCTAACTATGGCTACACCTTC.

The chain joins TRBV6-1 to TRBJ1-1; possible D gene TRBD1, 5 bases. The CDR3 consists of 15 residues. Germline CDR1 is MNHNS and CDR2 is SASEGT. The V end was cut by 6 bases, the J end by 5 bases, with 19 bases between. The CDR3 bases are TGTGCCAGCAGGGGACCGGGGGAGGGTCCGACTGAAGCTTTCTTT. Translated: CASRGPGEGPTEAFF.

J is TRBJ2-5 and V is TRBV18, with 9 bases lining up with TRBD2. Germline V gene sequence: CDR1 KGHSH, CDR2 LQKENI. Trimming at V came to 3 bases and at J to 2 bases, leaving 7 bases not matched to a gene. The CDR3 sequence is 16 residues long. This chain's CDR3 is CASSPSSLAGQETQYF. In DNA form, the CDR3 reads TGTGCCAGCTCACCGTCGTCCCTAGCGGGACAAGAGACCCAGTACTTC.

V gene TRBV5-1 combines with J gene TRBJ1-3; D is undetermined. Germline lookup yields CDR1 SGHRS and CDR2 YFSETQ. The CDR3 loop spans 16 amino acids. Trimming stripped 1 base from V and 0 bases from J, with 11 bases between. CDR3 sequence: CASSLSGLNSGNTIYF. Here the CDR3 DNA reads TGCGCCAGCAGCTTGAGTGGACTTAACTCTGGAAACACCATATATTTT.

The chain carries TRBV18 and TRBJ1-1; no reliable D call. Trimming stripped 2 bases from V and 1 base from J, with 11 bases between. Germline V CDR1 and CDR2: KGHSH, LQKENI. CDR3 length: 15 amino acids. CDR3 nucleotides: TGTGCCAGCTCACCATCAAAGGGAACGAACACTGAAGCTTTCTTT. Translating gives CASSPSKGTNTEAFF.

This clonotype was seen at least ten times. CDR3: CASSLLGGPGGYTF. As DNA, the CDR3 is TGTGCCAGCAGTTTATTAGGCGGACCGGGAGGCTACACCTTC. The gene calls are TRBV28 and TRBJ1-2, with D unresolved. V was shortened by 1 base and J by 8 bases, with 14 bases between the two germline ends. This CDR3 spans 14 amino acids. Germline values: CDR1 MDHEN, CDR2 SYDVKM.

This clonotype was counted many times. V is TRBV7-8 and J is TRBJ1-2; possible D gene TRBD1, 5 bases. Germline loops: CDR1 SGHVS, CDR2 FQNEAQ. V shed 5 bases and J shed 2 bases, with 15 bases lying between them. The CDR3 is 15 residues long. The CDR3 loop is CASSPVRAGNYGYTF. DNA of the CDR3: TGTGCCAGCAGCCCTGTCCGGGCAGGGAACTATGGCTACACCTTC.

In this sample, this clonotype turned up a few times. V gene TRBV12-3 or TRBV12-4 combines with J gene TRBJ1-1; a weak D match, TRBD1 (5 bases). The V gene lost 7 bases and the J gene lost 6 bases, with 15 bases spanning the gap. CDR3 size: 13 residues. For the CDR3, the DNA is TGTGCCAGCAACGGACGTCGGGGCGCTGAAGCTTTCTTT. It translates to CASNGRRGAEAFF.

As for this clonotype: A read error may explain this, as a much larger clone is one base away. The chain uses TRBV12-3 or TRBV12-4 and TRBJ2-5; 13 bases match TRBD2. The CDR3 sequence is 15 residues long. Trimming removed 6 bases from V and 7 bases from J; junction bases left unmatched: 8. The CDR3 sequence is CASRHRTSGSRTQYF. Here the CDR3 DNA reads TGTGCCAGCAGGCACCGGACTAGCGGGAGTCGGACCCAGTACTTC.

CDR3 in DNA: TGTGCCAGTAGTAGGAACAGAATGAACACTGAAGCTTTCTTT. Encoded protein: CASSRNRMNTEAFF. The V call is TRBV19, the J call TRBJ1-1; D is uncertain. CDR3 length: 14 residues. Trimming pared 4 bases from V and 0 bases from J, leaving 9 bases between. Looked up from germline, CDR1 is LNHDA and CDR2 is SQIVND (reference sequence).

This clonotype was observed a handful of times. The chain has TRBV29-1 and TRBJ2-5, with a tentative D call TRBD2 (6 bases). The CDR3 covers 14 residues. The V end lost 5 bases, the J end lost 5 bases, and 18 bases lay between the germline ends. CDR1 SQVTM and CDR2 ANQGSEA come from the germline V gene. The DNA of the CDR3 is TGCAGCGTTCCTTCGGGGCGGGGCGGTGAGACCCAGTACTTC. The encoded protein is CSVPSGRGGETQYF.

This clonotype was found a few times. V usage is TRBV30 and J usage is TRBJ1-5; possible D gene TRBD1, 6 bases. Germline CDR1 reads GTSNPN; CDR2 reads SVGIG (reference sequence). CDR3 size: 16 residues. Trimming left V 3 bases short and J 6 bases short, with 21 bases between. The CDR3 sequence is CAWSHGDTGTVQPQHF. Here the CDR3 DNA reads TGTGCCTGGAGCCATGGGGACACAGGGACTGTTCAGCCCCAGCATTTT.

This clonotype was picked up many times. This rearrangement joins TRBV5-6 to TRBJ2-7; perhaps TRBD1 as D (6 bases). Per germline, CDR1 SGHDT and CDR2 YYEEEE. The CDR3 length is 13 residues. V lost 4 bases and J 2 bases, leaving 10 bases between the germline ends. The CDR3 nucleotides are TGTGCCAGCAGCCCAGACAGGACCTACGAGCAGTACTTC. This sequence encodes CASSPDRTYEQYF.

The chain recombines TRBV28 with TRBJ1-1, with D perhaps TRBD1 (6 bases). Germline CDR1 MDHEN, CDR2 SYDVKM. V lost 8 bases and J 3 bases, leaving 13 bases between the germline ends. The CDR3 totals 13 residues. CDR3 DNA: TGTGCCAGCCGGGGGGGGGCGGACACTGAAGCTTTCTTT. Translating it yields CASRGGADTEAFF.

V gene TRBV6-2 or TRBV6-3 combines with J gene TRBJ1-1, with D tentatively TRBD1 (5 bases). Germline V CDR1 and CDR2: MNHEY, SVGEGT. Trimming removed 5 bases at V and 2 bases at J, with 15 bases between. The CDR3 covers 15 residues. CDR3 amino acids: CASSLRFQGNTEAFF. The CDR3 bases are TGTGCCAGCAGTCTACGATTTCAGGGAAACACTGAAGCTTTCTTT.

The CDR3 sequence: CASSTGQGSFFGNTEAFF. The CDR3 region has the DNA TGTGCCAGCTCGACGGGACAGGGGTCTTTTTTTGGGAACACTGAAGCTTTCTTT. V usage is TRBV18 and J usage is TRBJ1-1; 10 bases line up with TRBD1. After removal of 6 bases from V and 1 base from J, the junction contained 14 bases not matched to a gene. CDR3 size: 18 residues. Germline CDR1 and CDR2: KGHSH and LQKENI.

This clonotype was seen a handful of times. In DNA, the CDR3 is TGTGCCTGGAGTGTCGGGCGCAGCGGGAGTATCCAGGAGACCCAGTACTTC. This translates into CAWSVGRSGSIQETQYF. The rearrangement links TRBV30 to TRBJ2-5, with 8 bases matching TRBD2. The CDR3 consists of 17 residues. V lost 0 bases, J lost 5 bases, and 14 bases stayed unmatched. Per the germline V gene, CDR1 is GTSNPN and CDR2 is SVGIG (reference sequence).

V gene TRBV19 combines with J gene TRBJ2-5, with a weak D call TRBD2 (5 bases). V lost 6 bases and J 3 bases, leaving 8 bases between the germline ends. The CDR3 is made up of 12 amino acids. Germline values: CDR1 LNHDA, CDR2 SQIVND (reference sequence). The CDR3 is CASRDSKETQYF. The CDR3 coding sequence is TGTGCCAGTAGGGACTCGAAAGAGACCCAGTACTTC.

This clonotype showed up many times. The chain uses TRBV20-1 and TRBJ1-1; perhaps TRBD1 as D (6 bases). This CDR3 spans 13 amino acids. V lost 4 bases and J lost 5, with 14 bases in between. Germline CDR1 is DFQATT and CDR2 is SNEGSKA (reference sequence). The CDR3 DNA is TGCAGTGCTACGGGGGCCTTAGGAACTGAAGCTTTCTTT. Protein product: CSATGALGTEAFF.

This clonotype was picked up a small number of times. The chain has TRBV10-3 and TRBJ2-2; TRBD1 matches at 8 bases. The CDR3 sequence is 15 residues long. J gave up 3 bases and V 2 bases, and 2 bases lay outside the gene matches. Germline V CDR1 and CDR2: ENHRY, SYGVKD. The CDR3: CAISEGQGDTGELFF. The CDR3 DNA is TGTGCCATCAGTGAGGGACAGGGCGACACCGGGGAGCTGTTTTTT.

The CDR3 DNA follows: TGTGCCAGCAGTTTGGGGACAGGGGGCGCGAACACTGAAGCTTTCTTT. Encoded protein: CASSLGTGGANTEAFF. This chain connects TRBV28 to TRBJ1-1; 12 bases fit TRBD1. The CDR3 is 16 amino acids. V shed 3 bases and J 1 base; nucleotides not matched to a gene: 3. The germline V gene encodes CDR1 MDHEN and CDR2 SYDVKM.